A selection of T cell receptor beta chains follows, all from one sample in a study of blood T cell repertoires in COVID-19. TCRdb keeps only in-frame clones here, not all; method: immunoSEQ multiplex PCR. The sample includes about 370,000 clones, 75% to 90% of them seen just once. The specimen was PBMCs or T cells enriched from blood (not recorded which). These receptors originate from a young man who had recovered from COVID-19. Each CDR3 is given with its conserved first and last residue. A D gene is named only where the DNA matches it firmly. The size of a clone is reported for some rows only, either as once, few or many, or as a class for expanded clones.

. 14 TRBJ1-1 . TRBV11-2 TGTGCCAGCAGCAACAGGAGGGGGAACACTGAAGCTTTCTTT CASSNRRGNTEAFF
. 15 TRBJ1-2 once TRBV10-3 TGTGCCATCAGTCAACCAGAGTACAGGGTTGGAGGCTACACCTTC CAISQPEYRVGGYTF
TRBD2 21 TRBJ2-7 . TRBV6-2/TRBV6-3 TGTGCCAGCAGTTTCTCTCCGGGTAGCGGGAGGGCCCGTTCTCAACGCTACGAGCAGTACTTC CASSFSPGSGRARSQRYEQYF
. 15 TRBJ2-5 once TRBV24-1 TGTGCCACCAGTGGCCTAGCTACAGGGCAAGAGACCCAGTACTTC CATSGLATGQETQYF
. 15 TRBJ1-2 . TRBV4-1 TGCGCCAGCAGCCAAGACCCCACAGGGTCATATGGCTACACCTTC CASSQDPTGSYGYTF
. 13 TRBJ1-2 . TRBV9 TGTGCCAGCGGTCAGCGAGCTAACTATGGCTACACCTTC CASGQRANYGYTF
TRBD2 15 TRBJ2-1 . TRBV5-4 TGTGCCAGCAGCTTGGAGGCGGGAGGGAACAATGAGCAGTTCTTC CASSLEAGGNNEQFF
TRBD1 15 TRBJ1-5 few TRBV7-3 TGTGCCAGCAGCCTCCCGGGACAGCCCAATCAGCCCCAGCATTTT CASSLPGQPNQPQHF
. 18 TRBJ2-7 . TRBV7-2 TGTGCCAGCAGCTTACGGCGTTACGGGGGGCGACCGAATTACGAGCAGTACTTC CASSLRRYGGRPNYEQYF
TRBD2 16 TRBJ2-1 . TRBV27 TGTGCCAGCAGTCCCCGGACTAGCGGGGGCCTAAATGAGCAGTTCTTC CASSPRTSGGLNEQFF
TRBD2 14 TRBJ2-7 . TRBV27 TGTGCCAGCAGTGGACTAGCGGGAGAGGGCGAGCAGTACTTC CASSGLAGEGEQYF
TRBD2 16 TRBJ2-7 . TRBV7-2 TGTGCCAGCAGCTTACCGGGACTAGCGGGGACTTACGAGCAGTACTTC CASSLPGLAGTYEQYF
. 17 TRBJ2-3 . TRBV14 TGTGCCAGCAGCCACACCTTGATCAGGGGAAGCACAGATACGCAGTATTTT CASSHTLIRGSTDTQYF
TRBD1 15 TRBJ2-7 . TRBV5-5 TGTGCCAGCAGCCCCCTGGGGACAGGGGGCTACGAGCAGTACTTC CASSPLGTGGYEQYF
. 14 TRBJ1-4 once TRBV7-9 TGTGCCAGCAGCTTAGAAGTTCCAGCGGAAAAACTGTTTTTT CASSLEVPAEKLFF
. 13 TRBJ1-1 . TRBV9 TGTGCCAGCAGCGTCGGAGGGGCCACTGAAGCTTTCTTT CASSVGGATEAFF
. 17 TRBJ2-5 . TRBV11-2 TGTGCCAGCAGCTTAGATCCTTCTGCCGGTAAGAAAGAGACCCAGTACTTC CASSLDPSAGKKETQYF
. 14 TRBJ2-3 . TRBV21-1 TGTGCCAGCAGCACAGGGACACCGATTCAAACGCAGTATTTT CASSTGTPIQTQYF
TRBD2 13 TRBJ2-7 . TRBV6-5 TGTGCCAGCAGGGGGGGACTAGCAAACGAGCAGTACTTC CASRGGLANEQYF
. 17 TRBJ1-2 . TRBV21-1 TGTGCCAGCAGCAAAGTTGGAGGGGGCCATGCTAACTATGGCTACACCTTC CASSKVGGGHANYGYTF
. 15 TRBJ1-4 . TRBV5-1 TGCGCCAGCAGCTCGGACACATCGAGCTGGGAAAAACTGTTTTTT CASSSDTSSWEKLFF
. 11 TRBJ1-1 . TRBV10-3 TGTGCCATCAGTGAGTCTAACCTCGCGTTCTTT CAISESNLAFF
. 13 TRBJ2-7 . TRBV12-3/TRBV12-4 TGTGCCAGCAGTACCGGGAGCTCCTACGAGCAGTACTTC CASSTGSSYEQYF
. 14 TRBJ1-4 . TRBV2 TGTGCCAGCAGTGGGGGGCCGTTTAATGAAAAACTGTTTTTT CASSGGPFNEKLFF
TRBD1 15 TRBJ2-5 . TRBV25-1 TGTGCCAGCAGTGACAGGACAGGGGGCAGAGAGACCCAGTACTTC CASSDRTGGRETQYF
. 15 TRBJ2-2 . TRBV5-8 TGTGCCAGCAGCTTGGGGACAACGAACACCGGGGAGCTGTTTTTT CASSLGTTNTGELFF
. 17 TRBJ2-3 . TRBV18 TGTGCCAGCTCACCAAACAGGGTAGCAGGCCTCACAGATACGCAGTATTTT CASSPNRVAGLTDTQYF
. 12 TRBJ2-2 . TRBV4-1 TGCGCCAGCAGCCAATACATCGGGGAGCTGTTTTTT CASSQYIGELFF